These T cell receptor beta chains were read from a single sample in a study of CD8 T cells in ankylosing spondylitis. TCRdb ran MiXCR on the 5' RACE reads and lists one entry per CDR3 protein. The sample has about 130,000 distinct CDR3 sequences, roughly 7.3% seen once. Material: blood, either unsorted or a sorted T cell fraction (not recorded which). The source of these receptors is a male donor with ankylosing spondylitis or in good health (not recorded which). Both conserved end residues are part of each CDR3. D genes are given only for firm matches. Clone size, where shown, is once, few, many, or a class for clones that have expanded.

clone_size | j_call | v_call | d_call | cdr3_aa | cdr3_nt
many | TRBJ2-1 | TRBV12-3/TRBV12-4 | - | CASSLGRRSLHEQFF | TGTGCCAGCAGTTTAGGGCGAAGAAGCCTCCATGAGCAGTTCTTC
many | TRBJ2-1 | TRBV7-2 | TRBD2 | CASSLLAREDEQFF | TGTGCCAGCAGCTTACTAGCGCGGGAGGATGAGCAGTTCTTC
few | TRBJ2-7 | TRBV20-1 | TRBD2 | CSSSPASGLYEQYF | TGCAGTTCCTCTCCGGCTAGCGGCCTCTACGAGCAGTACTTC
many | TRBJ2-4 | TRBV28 | - | CASSHSFRGRLAKNIQYF | TGTGCCAGCAGTCATTCCTTTCGAGGGAGACTAGCCAAAAACATTCAGTACTTC
- | TRBJ1-3 | TRBV5-1 | - | CASSLSPTVPGNTIYF | TGCGCCAGCAGCTTGAGCCCCACAGTCCCTGGAAACACCATATATTTT
- | TRBJ1-2 | TRBV5-1 | - | CASSPWQINYGYTF | TGCGCCAGCAGCCCTTGGCAGATTAACTATGGCTACACCTTC
- | TRBJ2-1 | TRBV7-6 | TRBD2 | CASSLGKAGLYNEQFF | TGTGCCAGCAGCTTAGGTAAAGCGGGACTCTACAATGAGCAGTTCTTC
many | TRBJ2-7 | TRBV7-2 | - | CASSLGGQGAYEQYF | TGTGCCAGCAGCTTAGGGGGTCAGGGTGCCTACGAGCAGTACTTC
many | TRBJ1-5 | TRBV30 | - | CAWSGQGPQHF | TGTGCCTGGAGTGGTCAGGGGCCCCAGCATTTT
- | TRBJ2-2 | TRBV18 | TRBD2 | CASSPGLAVNTGELFF | TGTGCCAGCTCACCAGGACTAGCGGTAAACACCGGGGAGCTGTTTTTT
many | TRBJ2-3 | TRBV20-1 | - | CSARDGAGAPDTQYF | TGCAGTGCTAGAGATGGAGCAGGGGCCCCAGATACGCAGTATTTT
- | TRBJ2-7 | TRBV30 | TRBD2 | CAWGLAGGTYEQYF | TGTGCCTGGGGACTAGCGGGAGGAACCTACGAGCAGTACTTC
- | TRBJ2-3 | TRBV12-3/TRBV12-4 | TRBD2 | CASSLSAGGPNTQYF | TGTGCCAGCAGTTTGTCAGCGGGAGGGCCAAATACGCAGTATTTT
many | TRBJ1-6 | TRBV20-1 | TRBD1 | CSADRTGENSPLHF | TGCAGTGCTGATAGGACAGGGGAAAATTCACCCCTCCACTTT
many | TRBJ1-5 | TRBV10-3 | TRBD1 | CAISESTGVNQPQHF | TGTGCCATCAGTGAGTCCACAGGGGTTAATCAGCCCCAGCATTTT
many | TRBJ1-2 | TRBV9 | TRBD1 | CASSVADRNYGYTF | TGTGCCAGCAGCGTTGCGGACAGGAACTATGGCTACACCTTC
many | TRBJ2-3 | TRBV20-1 | - | CSASVPPDQQYF | TGCAGTGCCAGTGTCCCACCGGACCAGCAGTATTTT
many | TRBJ1-6 | TRBV25-1 | - | CASERRERAYNSPLHF | TGTGCCAGCGAGAGAAGGGAGAGAGCCTATAATTCACCCCTCCACTTT
- | TRBJ1-5 | TRBV20-1 | - | CSASMGPGRTSNQPQHF | TGCAGTGCTAGTATGGGTCCTGGGAGGACGAGCAATCAGCCCCAGCATTTT
- | TRBJ2-1 | TRBV7-3 | - | CASSPATGLEQFF | TGTGCCAGCAGCCCCGCCACCGGCCTTGAGCAGTTCTTC
many | TRBJ1-1 | TRBV12-3/TRBV12-4 | - | CASHPQEGTEAFF | TGTGCCAGCCACCCTCAAGAAGGAACTGAAGCTTTCTTT
many | TRBJ2-3 | TRBV6-2/TRBV6-3 | - | CASKEGWADTQYF | TGTGCCAGCAAAGAAGGGTGGGCAGATACGCAGTATTTT
many | TRBJ1-1 | TRBV20-1 | - | CSASPFRGGTEAFF | TGCAGTGCTAGCCCATTCAGGGGAGGGACTGAAGCTTTCTTT
many | TRBJ1-2 | TRBV28 | - | CASKDTNYGYTF | TGTGCCAGCAAGGATACTAACTATGGCTACACCTTC
many | TRBJ1-5 | TRBV20-1 | - | CSARMGDQPQHF | TGCAGTGCTAGGATGGGTGATCAGCCCCAGCATTTT
many | TRBJ1-1 | TRBV7-9 | - | CASSLGPVTNTEAFF | TGTGCCAGCAGCTTAGGCCCGGTGACTAACACTGAAGCTTTCTTT
many | TRBJ2-7 | TRBV20-1 | - | CSATRTDYEQYF | TGCAGTGCTACGCGGACAGATTACGAGCAGTACTTC
few | TRBJ2-3 | TRBV20-1 | TRBD2 | CSARKRSGTMLSDTQYF | TGCAGTGCTAGAAAGCGATCCGGGACTATGTTGTCAGATACGCAGTATTTT
many | TRBJ2-4 | TRBV5-1 | TRBD1 | CASGRDRGDIQYF | TGCGCCAGCGGCCGGGACAGGGGGGACATTCAGTACTTC
many | TRBJ1-6 | TRBV3-1 | TRBD1 | CASSRGQGQDSPLHF | TGTGCCAGCAGCCGGGGACAGGGCCAAGATTCACCCCTCCACTTT
many | TRBJ2-5 | TRBV12-3/TRBV12-4 | TRBD2 | CASTSGGGETQYF | TGTGCCAGCACTAGCGGGGGAGGAGAGACCCAGTACTTC
few | TRBJ2-4 | TRBV18 | TRBD1 | CASSPPETGGEVKNIQYF | TGTGCCAGCTCACCACCTGAGACAGGGGGAGAGGTCAAAAACATTCAGTACTTC
many | TRBJ1-5 | TRBV7-6 | - | CASSLGPPKWSNQPQHF | TGTGCCAGCAGCTTAGGCCCCCCCAAGTGGAGCAATCAGCCCCAGCATTTT
- | TRBJ2-1 | TRBV6-2/TRBV6-3 | - | CASSYEAAGIEQFF | TGTGCCAGCAGTTATGAGGCAGCGGGTATTGAGCAGTTCTTC
many | TRBJ2-1 | TRBV9 | - | CASSVGETSNEQFF | TGTGCCAGCAGCGTAGGCGAGACGTCCAATGAGCAGTTCTTC
many | TRBJ1-1 | TRBV12-3/TRBV12-4 | - | CASSLEWTEAFF | TGTGCCAGCAGTCTCGAATGGACTGAAGCTTTCTTT
many | TRBJ2-2 | TRBV5-1 | - | CASAGQNTGELFF | TGCGCCAGCGCCGGACAGAACACCGGGGAGCTGTTTTTT
many | TRBJ1-1 | TRBV4-2 | - | CASSQDEEANTEAFF | TGTGCCAGCAGCCAAGATGAGGAAGCGAACACTGAAGCTTTCTTT
many | TRBJ2-1 | TRBV9 | TRBD2 | CASSHGLENYNEQFF | TGTGCCAGCAGTCATGGACTAGAGAACTACAATGAGCAGTTCTTC
many | TRBJ2-3 | TRBV5-1 | TRBD2 | CASSAGLAGSTDTQYF | TGCGCCAGCAGCGCCGGACTAGCGGGGTCCACAGATACGCAGTATTTT
many | TRBJ2-7 | TRBV7-2 | - | CASSTDYTYEQYF | TGTGCCAGCAGCACGGACTACACCTACGAGCAGTACTTC
many | TRBJ2-7 | TRBV7-2 | TRBD1 | CASSLVGQRLPYEQYF | TGTGCCAGCAGCTTAGTGGGACAGAGGCTCCCCTACGAGCAGTACTTC
many | TRBJ1-5 | TRBV28 | - | CASSPRSFNQPQHF | TGTGCCAGCAGCCCTCGTTCCTTCAATCAGCCCCAGCATTTT
many | TRBJ1-2 | TRBV27 | TRBD1 | CASSLGQPNYGYTF | TGTGCCAGCAGTTTGGGACAGCCGAACTATGGCTACACCTTC
many | TRBJ2-6 | TRBV5-1 | - | CASSNGTGANVLTF | TGCGCCAGCAGCAATGGGACAGGGGCCAACGTCCTGACTTTC
many | TRBJ2-1 | TRBV5-1 | - | CASRSDSFGHNEQFF | TGCGCCAGCAGGTCGGACAGTTTCGGGCACAATGAGCAGTTCTTC
many | TRBJ2-3 | TRBV7-9 | - | CASDSLAADTQYF | TGTGCCAGCGATTCACTAGCCGCAGATACGCAGTATTTT
many | TRBJ2-4 | TRBV7-9 | - | CASTGAKNIQYF | TGTGCCAGCACCGGGGCCAAAAACATTCAGTACTTC
many | TRBJ2-1 | TRBV20-1 | TRBD2 | CSARTLAATNEQFF | TGCAGTGCTAGAACTCTAGCGGCAACCAATGAGCAGTTCTTC
many | TRBJ2-2 | TRBV7-3 | - | CASSHGAGTGELFF | TGTGCCAGCAGCCATGGGGCGGGGACCGGGGAGCTGTTTTTT
many | TRBJ2-1 | TRBV9 | TRBD2 | CASSGNKRAGGNEQFF | TGTGCCAGCAGCGGAAATAAGCGGGCCGGGGGGAATGAGCAGTTCTTC
many | TRBJ2-6 | TRBV5-1 | - | CASSLDGGPSGANVLTF | TGCGCCAGCAGCTTGGACGGCGGCCCCTCTGGGGCCAACGTCCTGACTTTC
many | TRBJ1-2 | TRBV5-1 | - | CASSLGVYYGYTF | TGCGCCAGCAGCTTAGGGGTCTACTATGGCTACACCTTC
many | TRBJ2-7 | TRBV14 | - | CASSQGGKSYEQYF | TGTGCCAGCAGCCAAGGGGGTAAATCCTACGAGCAGTACTTC
many | TRBJ2-6 | TRBV29-1 | - | CSALGSGANVLTF | TGCAGCGCACTTGGATCTGGGGCCAACGTCCTGACTTTC